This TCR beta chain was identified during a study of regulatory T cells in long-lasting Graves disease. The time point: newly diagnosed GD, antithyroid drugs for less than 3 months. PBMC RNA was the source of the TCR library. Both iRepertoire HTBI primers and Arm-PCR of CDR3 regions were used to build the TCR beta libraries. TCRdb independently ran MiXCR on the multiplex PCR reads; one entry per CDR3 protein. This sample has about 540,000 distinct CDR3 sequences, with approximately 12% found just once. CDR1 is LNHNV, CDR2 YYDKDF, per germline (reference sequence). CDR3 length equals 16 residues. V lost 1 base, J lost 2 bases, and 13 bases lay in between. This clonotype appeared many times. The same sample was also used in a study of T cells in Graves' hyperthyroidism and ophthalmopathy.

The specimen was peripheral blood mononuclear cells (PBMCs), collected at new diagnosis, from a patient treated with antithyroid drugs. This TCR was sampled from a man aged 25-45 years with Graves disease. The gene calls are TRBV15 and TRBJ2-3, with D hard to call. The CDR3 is CATSRGMERNTDTQYF. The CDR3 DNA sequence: TGTGCCACCAGCAGAGGAATGGAACGTAACACAGATACGCAGTATTTT.